This T cell receptor (beta chain) appears in the sequencing data of a study of blood T cell repertoires in COVID-19. The method was immunoSEQ multiplex PCR; TCRdb's version includes in-frame clones alone and lacks a portion of them. The data show under 250,000 clones, 85% seen once. Seattle patients were enrolled while actively infected and followed longitudinally. This clone was found once. Between the trimmed V and J ends, which lost 2 bases and 7 bases, there was a span of 14 bases. The CDR3 has 15 residues. Germline CDR1 and CDR2: LGHNA and YSLEER. The receptor was isolated from a middle-aged man with COVID-19, enrolled during active disease. Sequenced input: peripheral blood. This chain links TRBV4-3 with TRBJ1-4, with D possibly matching TRBD1 (6 bases). The CDR3 loop reads CASSQWEGDGEKLFF. In DNA form, the CDR3 reads TGCGCCAGCAGCCAATGGGAGGGGGACGGTGAAAAACTGTTTTTT.